The entry below gives a single T cell receptor beta chain sequence along with its context. The sample comes from a study of blood T cell repertoires in COVID-19. Using immunoSEQ multiplex PCR, the repertoire was profiled, and TCRdb retains in-frame clones only, with some absent. The sample has around 33,000 clones, 90% seen once. The germline V and J ends were trimmed by 4 bases and 6 bases, with 4 bases remaining between them. The CDR3 totals 11 residues. Germline loops: CDR1 MNHEY, CDR2 SVGEGT. This receptor was obtained from a man older than 75 with acute or convalescent COVID-19. The rearrangement uses TRBV6-2 or TRBV6-3 and TRBJ2-1, with D hard to call. The sequenced sample was peripheral blood. CDR3 region: CASSSSNEQFF. CDR3 nucleotides: TGTGCCAGCAGTTCCAGCAATGAGCAGTTCTTC.